This T cell receptor beta chain is from a study of cytomegalovirus exposure and HLA in healthy donors. This clone has just one count. The antigen is not known. Study-wide findings and caveats: There were some public TCRs occurring in many donors, but most TCR sequences were rare.

Trimming cost V 4 bases and J 3 bases; bases outside gene matches: 4. The CDR3 sequence is 14 residues long. Germline CDR1 reads LNHDA; CDR2 reads SQIVND (reference sequence). The table came from immunoSEQ multiplex PCR; TCRdb's copy has only in-frame clones and leaves some out. The sample lists 160,000 or so clones; 88% were seen once. This sequence was found in a young man in good health and CMV-seronegative. Source material: PBMCs. The chain links TRBV19 to TRBJ2-7; the match to TRBD1 covers 9 bases. CDR3 loop: CASSSTGGGYEQYF. In DNA, the CDR3 is TGTGCCAGTAGTAGCACAGGGGGCGGCTACGAGCAGTACTTC.